The source of this T cell receptor (beta chain) is a study of blood T cell repertoires in COVID-19. Study overall: The origin of the acute and convalescent COVID-19 samples was the United States, Italy and Spain.

Source study methods: Researchers report that nucleated cell counts were estimated from reference gene primer amplification. Clones were read by immunoSEQ multiplex PCR, and TCRdb kept only the in-frame ones, dropping some. V and J calls and clone size are copied from that table; D and trimming were computed from the DNA. Of about 90,000 clones in the sample, around three quarters are singletons; the top ten hold about 6.4%. Germline V gives CDR1 GTSNPN, CDR2 SVGIG (reference sequence). CDR3 length: 16 residues. Trimming cost V 1 base and J 0 bases, with 15 bases left between them. The V gene is TRBV30, the J gene TRBJ1-1; unclear D gene. This sequence originates from a man in his 70s with acute or convalescent COVID-19. What was sequenced was peripheral blood. The CDR3 nucleotides are TGTGCCTGGAGTGCTCGAGGACTGAATATGAACACTGAAGCTTTCTTT. Its translation is CAWSARGLNMNTEAFF.